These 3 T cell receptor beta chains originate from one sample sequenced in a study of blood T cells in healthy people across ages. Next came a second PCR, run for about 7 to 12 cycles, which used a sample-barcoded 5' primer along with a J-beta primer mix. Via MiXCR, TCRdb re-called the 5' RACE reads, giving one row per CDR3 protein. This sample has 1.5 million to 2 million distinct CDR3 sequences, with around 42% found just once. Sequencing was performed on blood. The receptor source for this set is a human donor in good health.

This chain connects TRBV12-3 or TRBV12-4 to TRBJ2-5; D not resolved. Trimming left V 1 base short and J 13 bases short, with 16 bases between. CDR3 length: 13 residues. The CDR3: CASSLGGSPPRYF. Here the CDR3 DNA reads TGTGCCAGCAGTTTAGGGGGTAGCCCTCCTCGGTACTTC.

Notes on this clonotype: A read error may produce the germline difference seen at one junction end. The DNA for the CDR3 is TGTGCCAGCAACCAAGCCGGGGAGCTGTTTTTT. Its translation is CASNQAGELFF. The rearrangement joins TRBV3-1 to TRBJ2-2, with D hard to call. This CDR3 comprises 11 residues. Per germline, CDR1 LGHDT and CDR2 YNNKEL (reference sequence).

The CDR3 DNA sequence: TGTGCCAGCTCACCAGGGACAGACAATAACTATGGCTACACCTTC. This codes for CASSPGTDNNYGYTF. The chain joins TRBV18 to TRBJ1-2, with 7 bases that match TRBD1. Germline loops: CDR1 KGHSH, CDR2 LQKENI. The CDR3 loop spans 15 amino acids. Unmatched junction bases numbered 4, after V lost 2 bases and J lost 1 base.